Below are 32 T cell receptor beta chains sequenced from a single sample in a study of patients with pleural tuberculosis. In TCRdb, the reads were re-called with MiXCR into one record per CDR3 protein. The data show around 50,000 distinct CDR3 sequences, with around 6.7% seen just once and 15% to 20% held by the top ten. The receptors derive from a human donor with pleural tuberculosis.

This clonotype showed up many times. CDR3 nucleotide sequence: TGTGCCAGCAGCTTAGTGGACACTGAAGCTTTCTTT. Amino acid sequence: CASSLVDTEAFF. The chain couples TRBV11-1 to TRBJ1-1; D uncertain. This CDR3 comprises 12 residues. V was pared by 1 base and J by 3 bases, with 3 bases between. CDR1 SGHAT and CDR2 FQDESV come from the germline V gene (reference sequence).

This clonotype showed up many times. This chain joins TRBV5-4 and TRBJ1-3, with a tentative D call TRBD1 (5 bases). The V end lost 3 bases, the J end lost 8 bases, and 9 bases lay between the germline ends. CDR3 length: 12 residues. The germline gives CDR1 SGHNT, CDR2 YYREEE (reference sequence). CDR3 DNA sequence: TGTGCCAGCAGCTGGGAAGGGGACACCATATATTTT. Translated, it gives CASSWEGDTIYF.

In this sample, this clonotype turned up many times. The chain has TRBV27 and TRBJ1-1; D not resolved. The V gene lost 6 bases and the J gene lost 1 base, with 9 bases spanning the gap. Germline assignment: CDR1 MNHEY and CDR2 SMNVEV (reference sequence). The CDR3 has 13 residues. The CDR3 is CASSWGSNTEAFF. CDR3 DNA: TGTGCCAGCAGCTGGGGTTCGAACACTGAAGCTTTCTTT.

This clonotype was seen at least ten times. V gene TRBV20-1 combines with J gene TRBJ2-1, with TRBD2 matching 13 bases. V lost 1 base and J lost 7; bases outside the gene matches: 1. From germline, CDR1 is DFQATT and CDR2 SNEGSKA (reference sequence). The CDR3 sequence is 14 residues long. CDR3 DNA sequence: TGCAGTGCTAGAGGGACTAGCGGGAGAAATGAGCAGTTCTTC. Its protein product is CSARGTSGRNEQFF.

There are a few counts of this clonotype. J is TRBJ2-7 and V is TRBV12-3 or TRBV12-4; D is unresolved. The CDR3 is 13 residues long. Trimming pared 6 bases from V and 0 bases from J, leaving 9 bases between. The CDR3 reads CASRPRGSYEQYF. The CDR3 region has the DNA TGTGCCAGCAGGCCCCGTGGCTCCTACGAGCAGTACTTC.

There are a few counts of this clonotype. This rearrangement joins TRBV4-2 to TRBJ2-5; tentative D call: TRBD2 (6 bases). The V and J ends lost 0 bases and 1 base respectively, with 12 bases between them. The CDR3 contains 16 residues. Germline CDR1 LGHNA, CDR2 YNFKEQ. In nucleotides, the CDR3 is TGTGCCAGCAGCCAAGAACTAGCACCTGGCCAAGAGACCCAGTACTTC. Translating gives CASSQELAPGQETQYF.

This clonotype showed up many times. The V and J genes are TRBV28 and TRBJ2-2; D is perhaps TRBD2 (5 bases). Germline CDR1 and CDR2: MDHEN and SYDVKM. V was shortened by 5 bases and J by 4 bases, with 11 bases between the two germline ends. The CDR3 runs 14 residues. The CDR3 DNA reads as TGTGCCAGCAGTCTACTTCGGGGCACCGGGGAGCTGTTTTTT. Translation: CASSLLRGTGELFF.

This clonotype occurred many times. The chain carries TRBV3-1 and TRBJ1-1, with D tentatively TRBD1 (6 bases). Looked up from germline, CDR1 is LGHDT and CDR2 is YNNKEL (reference sequence). V dropped 3 bases and J dropped 8 bases, with 7 bases sitting between them. The CDR3 covers 11 residues. The DNA of the CDR3 is TGTGCCAGCAGCCAGGACAGCGAAGCTTTCTTT. Protein sequence: CASSQDSEAFF.

This clonotype came up many times. The chain is built from TRBV7-3 and TRBJ2-5, with unresolved D. V lost 2 bases, J lost 0 bases, and 13 bases lay in between. From germline, CDR1 is SGHTA and CDR2 FQGTGA. The CDR3 extends over 16 amino acids. The CDR3 sequence: CASSLRQARYQETQYF. The CDR3 bases are TGTGCCAGCAGCTTACGTCAAGCGAGGTACCAAGAGACCCAGTACTTC. The full variable domain, with the rest looked up from reference TRBV7-3 and TRBJ2-5, is GAGVSQTPSNKVTEKGKYVELRCDPISGHTALYWYRQSLGQGPEFLIYFQGTGAADDSGLPNDRFFAVRPEGSVSTLKIQRTERGDSAVYLCASSLRQARYQETQYFGPGTRLLVL.

The J gene is TRBJ1-2, the V gene TRBV5-1; D unclear. In germline, CDR1 is SGHRS, CDR2 YFSETQ. Between the trimmed V and J ends, which lost 0 bases and 8 bases, there was a span of 8 bases. The CDR3 contains 12 residues. The CDR3 DNA sequence: TGCGCCAGCAGCTTGGAAGGGTTCGGCTACACCTTC. Amino acids: CASSLEGFGYTF.

For this clonotype: A much larger clone lies a single base off, so this may be a read error. The chain links TRBV20-1 to TRBJ2-7, with D possibly being TRBD1 or TRBD2 (5 bases each). This CDR3 is built from 14 residues. V lost 1 base, J lost 4 bases, and 14 bases lay in between. Germline assignment: CDR1 DFQATT and CDR2 SNEGSKA (reference sequence). The chain's CDR3 is CSARARQRGYEQYF. The CDR3 bases are TGCAGTGCTAGAGCTAGACAGAGGGGTTACGAGCAGTACTTC.

This clonotype was observed at least ten times. The chain employs TRBV11-2 and TRBJ1-2; D call uncertain. This CDR3 region has 12 residues. CDR1 and CDR2 from the germline V gene are SGHAT and FQNNGV. V gave up 0 bases and J gave up 6 bases, with 5 bases separating them. CDR3 nucleotides: TGTGCCAGCAGCTTAGAAGGGAATGGCTACACCTTC. Translating it yields CASSLEGNGYTF.

This clonotype has a handful of counts. The V and J genes are TRBV29-1 and TRBJ2-1; D is unclear. Deletions cut 7 bases from V and 7 bases from J, with 5 bases between. The germline gives CDR1 SQVTM, CDR2 ANQGSEA. The CDR3 extends over 9 amino acids. CDR3 nucleotides: TGCAGCGGAGCGAATGAGCAGTTCTTC. Translation gives CSGANEQFF.

This clonotype was seen repeatedly, ten times or more. The chain employs TRBV2 and TRBJ1-6; possible D gene TRBD1, 6 bases. Deletions cut 7 bases from V and 7 bases from J, with 14 bases between. Germline loops: CDR1 SNHLY, CDR2 FYNNEI. The CDR3 runs to 14 residues. The DNA for the CDR3 is TGTGCCAGCACCCCGGACAGATACAATTCACCCCTCCACTTT. Translated: CASTPDRYNSPLHF.

This clonotype was observed many times. The rearrangement joins TRBV11-2 to TRBJ2-5; D call uncertain. The length of the CDR3 is 13 residues. Trimming removed 1 base at V and 2 bases at J, with 5 bases between. CDR1 SGHAT and CDR2 FQNNGV come from the germline V gene. Here the CDR3 DNA reads TGTGCCAGCAGCTTAGTCACTCAAGAGACCCAGTACTTC. Translating gives CASSLVTQETQYF. The whole variable domain, filled in from reference TRBV11-2 and TRBJ2-5, reads EAGVAQSPRYKIIEKRQSVAFWCNPISGHATLYWYQQILGQGPKLLIQFQNNGVVDDSQLPKDRFSAERLKGVDSTLKIQPAKLEDSAVYLCASSLVTQETQYFGPGTRLLVL.

This clonotype has a count of ten or more. J is TRBJ2-3 and V is TRBV4-2, with D perhaps TRBD2 (5 bases). Germline V gives CDR1 LGHNA, CDR2 YNFKEQ. The V and J ends lost 4 bases and 0 bases respectively, with 11 bases between them. The CDR3 has 15 amino acids. CDR3 sequence (DNA): TGTGCCAGCAGCCGAGAGGGCCCCAGCACAGATACGCAGTATTTT. The encoded protein is CASSREGPSTDTQYF.

This clonotype has at least ten counts. CDR3 nucleotides: TGTGCCAGCAGCTTACTCACTAGCGGCACAGATACGCAGTATTTT. As protein: CASSLLTSGTDTQYF. This chain joins TRBV7-6 and TRBJ2-3; TRBD2 agrees at 7 bases. CDR1 SGHVS and CDR2 FNYEAQ come from the germline V gene. The CDR3 is 15 residues long. V dropped 2 bases and J dropped 1; count of bases not matched to a gene: 3.

This clonotype has a count of ten or more. This sequence joins TRBV6-2 or TRBV6-3 and TRBJ1-1; 9 bases align to TRBD1. The junction had 5 bases not matched to a gene; V was cut back by 5 bases and J by 4 bases. CDR1 is MNHEY, CDR2 SVGEGT, per germline. The CDR3 totals 14 residues. CDR3 sequence (DNA): TGTGCCAGCAGTAACAGGGGGCTCGGCACTGAAGCTTTCTTT. Translation: CASSNRGLGTEAFF.

This clonotype was found many times. The rearrangement uses TRBV11-2 and TRBJ1-1; 9 bases agree with TRBD1. Looked up from germline, CDR1 is SGHAT and CDR2 is FQNNGV. J was trimmed by 5 bases and V by 6 bases; bases with no gene match: 7. The CDR3 length is 14 residues. The CDR3 nucleotides are TGTGCCAGCAGATCAAACAGGGGGCGAACTGAAGCTTTCTTT. Amino acids: CASRSNRGRTEAFF.

The V call is TRBV7-2, the J call TRBJ1-2; D is perhaps TRBD1 (5 bases). The CDR3 is 13 residues long. The germline V gene has CDR1 SGHTA and CDR2 FQGNSA. V was shortened by 0 bases and J by 10 bases, with 12 bases between the two germline ends. The CDR3 loop is CASSLAGVWDYTF. In DNA, the CDR3 is TGTGCCAGCAGCTTAGCAGGGGTTTGGGACTACACCTTC. Based on the CDR3 plus reference TRBV7-2 and TRBJ1-2, the full variable domain is GAGVSQSPSNKVTEKGKDVELRCDPISGHTALYWYRQSLGQGLEFLIYFQGNSAPDKSGLPSDRFSAERTGGSVSTLTIQRTQQEDSAVYLCASSLAGVWDYTFGSGTRLTVV.

Points on this clonotype: A much larger clone differs from this one at a single base, so this may be a read error. This chain uses TRBV20-1 with TRBJ2-3, with D perhaps matching TRBD1 or TRBD2 (5 bases each). Trimming took 5 bases from V and 4 from J, leaving 16 bases between them. The CDR3 runs 14 residues. The germline gives CDR1 DFQATT, CDR2 SNEGSKA (reference sequence). Here the CDR3 reads CSAVLLRGADTQYF. CDR3 DNA: TGCAGTGCTGTTCTCTTACGGGGCGCAGATACGCAGTATTTT.

In this sample, this clonotype turned up many times. The J gene is TRBJ2-1, the V gene TRBV2; D unresolved. Germline V gene lookup returns CDR1 SNHLY and CDR2 FYNNEI. The CDR3 extends over 12 amino acids. V lost 2 bases to trimming and J lost 10 bases, with 9 bases between them. CDR3 nucleotide sequence: TGTGCCAGCAGTGAAAATGGGTGGGAGCAGTTCTTC. Protein sequence: CASSENGWEQFF.

This clonotype appeared many times. The V and J genes are TRBV12-3 or TRBV12-4 and TRBJ1-5; 12 bases align to TRBD1. The CDR3 runs to 15 residues. V shed 6 bases, J shed 6 bases, and the junction held 6 bases outside the gene matches. The CDR3 DNA sequence: TGTGCCAGCAGCTCGGGACAGGGGGCAAGTCAGCCCCAGCATTTT. It translates to CASSSGQGASQPQHF.

This clonotype was seen at least ten times. With a much larger clone just one base away, this may be a read error. The chain recombines TRBV2 with TRBJ1-6; D remains unclear. Germline V CDR1 and CDR2: SNHLY, FYNNEI. The CDR3 has 16 residues. V lost 4 bases, J lost 6 bases, and 16 bases lay in between. The CDR3 region has the DNA TGTGCCAGCAGTGCCCTTTGGGCAGACCCTAATTCACCCCTCCACTTT. Translation: CASSALWADPNSPLHF.

This clonotype appeared many times. The chain combines TRBV6-2 or TRBV6-3 with TRBJ1-1; D is perhaps TRBD1 (5 bases). CDR3 length: 14 residues. Germline V gene lookup returns CDR1 MNHEY and CDR2 SVGEGT. Trimming shortened V by 2 bases and J by 0 bases, and 7 bases separated the two germline ends. Here the CDR3 DNA reads TGTGCCAGCAGTTACGCGGGGGTGAACACTGAAGCTTTCTTT. Amino acid sequence: CASSYAGVNTEAFF.

This clonotype was recorded at least ten times. V is TRBV10-3 and J is TRBJ2-4; D is unclear. The CDR3 has 16 residues. Germline V gene lookup returns CDR1 ENHRY and CDR2 SYGVKD. V lost 9 bases and J lost 0, with 18 bases in between. The CDR3 DNA follows: TGTGCCATAAAAGTATTCGGTCAGCTAGCCAAAAACATTCAGTACTTC. Residues: CAIKVFGQLAKNIQYF.

This clonotype has at least ten counts. The chain combines TRBV6-1 with TRBJ1-2; no definite D call. This CDR3 has 13 residues. V was pared by 3 bases and J by 4 bases, with 9 bases between. Germline lookup yields CDR1 MNHNS and CDR2 SASEGT. The CDR3 nucleotides are TGTGCCAGCAGTGAGGCAGGATTCTATGGCTACACCTTC. Its protein product is CASSEAGFYGYTF.

This clonotype appeared many times. The chain combines TRBV19 with TRBJ2-6; D unresolved. V dropped 6 bases and J dropped 0 bases, with 6 bases sitting between them. The CDR3 has 14 amino acids. Germline V lookup: CDR1 LNHDA, CDR2 SQIVND (reference sequence). In DNA, the CDR3 is TGTGCCAGTAGCTTGGCCTCTGGGGCCAACGTCCTGACTTTC. Protein sequence: CASSLASGANVLTF.

This clonotype was seen ten or more times. The V gene is TRBV6-1, the J gene TRBJ2-2; 7 nucleotides agree with TRBD2. The V gene's germline CDR1 is MNHNS and CDR2 SASEGT. V trimming: 6 bases; J trimming: 4 bases; junction bases outside the gene matches: 5. The CDR3 has 14 residues. In DNA, the CDR3 is TGTGCCAGCAGAGCGGGACTCGGCACCGGGGAGCTGTTTTTT. Residues: CASRAGLGTGELFF.

In regard to this clonotype: A much larger clonotype is one base distant, so this may be a read error. The rearrangement links TRBV11-2 to TRBJ2-7; weak D call: TRBD2 (5 bases). Trimming stripped 7 bases from V and 1 base from J, with 14 bases between. This CDR3 has 14 amino acids. The germline CDR1 and CDR2 sequences are SGHAT and FQNNGV. CDR3 coding DNA: TGTGCCAGCACCCAAAGGAGGTTATCCTACGAGCAGTACTTC. Amino acid sequence: CASTQRRLSYEQYF.

This clonotype was detected ten times or more. This chain links TRBV11-2 with TRBJ1-2; TRBD1 matches at 8 bases. The CDR3 is 15 residues long. The J segment lost 1 base and the V segment lost 5 bases, leaving 6 bases of the junction unmatched. Germline V lookup: CDR1 SGHAT, CDR2 FQNNGV. The CDR3 protein is CASSPSDRVNYGYTF. The CDR3, as DNA: TGTGCCAGCAGCCCCTCGGACAGGGTTAACTATGGCTACACCTTC.

This clonotype has a count of ten or more. The V gene is TRBV19, the J gene TRBJ1-4; 9 bases fit TRBD1. Trimming cost V 6 bases and J 6 bases; bases outside gene matches: 5. This CDR3 has 14 residues. CDR1 and CDR2 (germline): LNHDA, SQIVND (reference sequence). CDR3 sequence (DNA): TGTGCCAGTAGGGAACAGGGGGCGGATGAAAAACTGTTTTTT. This translates into CASREQGADEKLFF.